This T cell receptor (beta chain) was obtained from a study of regulatory T cells in long-lasting Graves disease. This clonotype occurred many times. This CDR3 spans 14 amino acids. The V gene lost 1 base and the J gene lost 5 bases, with 12 bases spanning the gap. Germline V gene data show CDR1 as MGHRA and CDR2 as YSYEKL. CDR3 regions were amplified by Arm-PCR using iRepertoire HTBI primers to build TCR beta libraries. Using its own MiXCR run on the multiplex PCR reads, TCRdb lists one record per CDR3 protein. Found here are over 350,000 distinct CDR3 sequences, approximately 15% of them singletons; the top ten hold over 7%. The time point denotes: newly diagnosed GD, antithyroid drugs for less than 3 months. PBMC RNA served as the TCR library source. This sample was also put to use in a study of T cells in Graves' hyperthyroidism and ophthalmopathy. That paper states: Primed by the HTBI set, a first-round RT-PCR was run on the TCR CDR3.

The chain employs TRBV4-1 and TRBJ2-7; D gene unclear. The sequencing here drew on peripheral blood mononuclear cells (PBMCs), taken at new diagnosis, from a patient treated with antithyroid drugs. The source of this sequence is a woman aged 40 to 50 with Graves disease. The CDR3 nucleotides read TGCGCCAGCAGCCAAGGTTTGGGTAGAGACGAGCAGTACTTC. Translated: CASSQGLGRDEQYF.